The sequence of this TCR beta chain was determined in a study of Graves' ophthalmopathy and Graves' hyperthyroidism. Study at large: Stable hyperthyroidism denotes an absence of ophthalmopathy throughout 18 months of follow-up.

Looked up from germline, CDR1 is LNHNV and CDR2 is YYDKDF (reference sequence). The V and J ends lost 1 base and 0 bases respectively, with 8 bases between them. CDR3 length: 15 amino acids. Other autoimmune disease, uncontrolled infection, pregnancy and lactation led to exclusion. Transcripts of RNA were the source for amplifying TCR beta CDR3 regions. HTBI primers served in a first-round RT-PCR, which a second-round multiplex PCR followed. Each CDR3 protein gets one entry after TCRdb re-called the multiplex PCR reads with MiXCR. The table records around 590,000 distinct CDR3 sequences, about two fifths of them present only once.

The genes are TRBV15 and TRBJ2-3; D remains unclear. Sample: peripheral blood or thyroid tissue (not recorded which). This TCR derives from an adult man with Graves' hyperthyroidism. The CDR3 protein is CATSRGRQSTDTQYF. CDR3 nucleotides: TGTGCCACCAGCAGAGGCCGGCAGAGCACAGATACGCAGTATTTT.